Detailed here is one T cell receptor beta chain. The authors split each subset's genomic DNA evenly across several immunoSEQ plates. Sequencing was performed with immunoSEQ multiplex PCR; in TCRdb, only in-frame clones are kept and a portion is missing. The table records roughly 110,000 clones, around 66% of them present only once. The data were obtained in a study of shared clonotypes between healthy human individuals. V was cut by 3 bases and J by 7 bases, with 13 bases left in between. The germline V gene has CDR1 SGHAT and CDR2 FQNNGV. The length of the CDR3 is 14 residues. CD8 memory merged CD45RO+ cells and CCR7-negative CD45RA+ TemRA cells into one population.

The TCR comes from a woman in her twenties or thirties in good health. V and J are TRBV11-2 and TRBJ2-1; D is perhaps TRBD1 (5 bases). The sample consisted of memory CD8+ T cells sorted from blood. Subset meaning: CD45RO+ cells pooled with CCR7-negative TemRA cells. CDR3 nucleotide sequence: TGTGCCAGCAGCTTTCAGGGTTCGGCGAATGAGCAGTTCTTC. It is translated as CASSFQGSANEQFF.